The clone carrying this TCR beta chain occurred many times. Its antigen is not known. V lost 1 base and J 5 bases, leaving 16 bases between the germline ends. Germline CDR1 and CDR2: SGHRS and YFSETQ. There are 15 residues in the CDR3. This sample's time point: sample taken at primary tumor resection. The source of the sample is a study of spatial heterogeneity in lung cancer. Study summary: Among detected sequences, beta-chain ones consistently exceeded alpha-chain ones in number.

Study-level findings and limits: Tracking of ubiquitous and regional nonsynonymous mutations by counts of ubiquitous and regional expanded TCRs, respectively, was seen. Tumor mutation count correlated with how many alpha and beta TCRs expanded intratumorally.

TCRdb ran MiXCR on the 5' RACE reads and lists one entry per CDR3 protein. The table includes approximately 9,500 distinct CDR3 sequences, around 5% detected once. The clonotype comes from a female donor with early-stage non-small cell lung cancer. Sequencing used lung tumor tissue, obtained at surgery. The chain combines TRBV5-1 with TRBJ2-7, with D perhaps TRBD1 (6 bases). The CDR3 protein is CASSLSTGHKDEQYF. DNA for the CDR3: TGCGCCAGCAGCTTGAGCACAGGGCATAAAGACGAGCAGTACTTC.